This passage covers 3 T cell receptor beta chains from one sample sequenced in a study of blood T cell repertoires in COVID-19. The method was immunoSEQ multiplex PCR; TCRdb's version includes in-frame clones alone and lacks a portion of them. The top ten clones hold about 15% of a sample with 200,000 to 250,000 clones, approximately 82% of them seen once. The sequencing sample was made of PBMCs or T cells enriched from blood (not recorded which). All receptors come from a man aged 40-55 years who had recovered from COVID-19.

The J gene is TRBJ1-1, the V gene TRBV7-3; 7 positions match TRBD1. The V gene end was trimmed by 1 base and the J gene end by 4 bases; junction bases not matched to a gene: 3. CDR3 length equals 14 residues. Germline CDR1 reads SGHTA; CDR2 reads FQGTGA. The chain's CDR3 is CASSLNYRGTEAFF. The CDR3 nucleotides are TGTGCCAGCAGCTTAAATTACAGGGGCACTGAAGCTTTCTTT.

The CDR3 bases are TGTGCCAGCAGCCTACAGGGGGCCTATGGCTACACCTTC. Its translation is CASSLQGAYGYTF. The chain carries TRBV3-1 (or the pseudogene TRBV3-2) and TRBJ1-2, with 9 nucleotides matching TRBD1. CDR1 is LGHDT and CDR2 is YNNKEL in the germline V gene (reference sequence). This CDR3 has 13 amino acids. V shed 4 bases and J 4 bases; nucleotides not matched to a gene: 1.

This clone was picked up one time. The V call is TRBV2, the J call TRBJ1-2; 11 positions match TRBD1. Germline CDR1 and CDR2: SNHLY and FYNNEI. V lost 2 bases and J lost 7; bases outside the gene matches: 6. The CDR3 totals 15 residues. This CDR3 is CASSEKDRGRGGYTF. The CDR3 coding sequence is TGTGCCAGCAGTGAAAAGGACAGGGGGCGTGGTGGCTACACCTTC. Full variable domain (rest looked up from reference TRBV2 and TRBJ1-2): EPEVTQTPSHQVTQMGQEVILRCVPISNHLYFYWYRQILGQKVEFLVSFYNNEISEKSEIFDDQFSVERPDGSNFTLKIRSTKLEDSAMYFCASSEKDRGRGGYTFGSGTRLTVV.